This T cell receptor (beta chain) was recovered during a study of T cells after yellow fever vaccination. The ends were cut back, 6 bases at V and 4 bases at J, with 15 bases in the middle. The CDR3 contains 14 residues. Germline V gene data show CDR1 as KGHSH and CDR2 as LQKENI. TCRdb re-called the 5' RACE reads with MiXCR, one entry per CDR3 protein. The sample carries approximately 15,000 distinct CDR3 sequences, 7.3% recorded once. This clonotype was seen repeatedly, ten times or more. The sample was PBMCs, either bulk or a sorted T-cell subset (CD4+, CD8+, memory, or dextramer-sorted; not recorded which), taken on the day of the yellow fever booster vaccination. This receptor was taken from a young man who received the YFV17D yellow fever vaccine. The chain carries TRBV18 and TRBJ1-2; maybe TRBD1 (5 bases). This chain's CDR3 is CASSPGTEAYGYTF. The CDR3 region has the DNA TGTGCCAGCTCGCCGGGGACGGAGGCCTATGGCTACACCTTC.